A single sample is the source of the 4 T cell receptor beta chains below, sequenced in a study of blood T cells in healthy people across ages. It was with a sample-barcoded 5' primer and a J-beta primer mix that a second PCR of roughly 6 to 12 cycles was run. From the 5' RACE reads, TCRdb called clonotypes with MiXCR, one entry per CDR3 protein. In the table there are approximately 1.5 million distinct CDR3 sequences, 40% to 45% of which are singletons. The sample was blood. These receptor sequences come from a woman under 30 in good health.

The rearrangement links TRBV12-3 or TRBV12-4 to TRBJ2-1, with 13 bases aligning to TRBD2. The trim removed 6 bases at V and 13 bases at J, leaving 9 bases unmatched. The CDR3 length is 14 residues. In DNA, the CDR3 is TGTGCCAGCAGCCGGACTAGCGGGAGAGAGACCCAGTTCTTC. This gives the protein CASSRTSGRETQFF.

This clonotype has ten or more counts. The gene calls are TRBV6-2 or TRBV6-3 and TRBJ2-3; 11 nucleotides align to TRBD2. CDR1 and CDR2 from the germline V gene are MNHEY and SVGEGT. Trimming removed 6 bases from V and 0 bases from J; junction bases left unmatched: 2. The CDR3 spans 15 residues. In nucleotides, the CDR3 is TGTGCCAGCAGATTAGCGGGAGGGAGCACAGATACGCAGTATTTT. Translating it yields CASRLAGGSTDTQYF.

This clonotype has a handful of counts. V is TRBV20-1 and J is TRBJ2-7, with D unclear. Trimming took off 3 bases at V and 2 bases at J, with 14 bases between the two ends. CDR1 is DFQATT, CDR2 SNEGSKA, per germline (reference sequence). This CDR3 has 14 amino acids. CDR3 sequence (DNA): TGCAGTGCTAGGCGGATGACACTTCCCTACGAGCAGTACTTC. Amino acids: CSARRMTLPYEQYF.

This chain uses TRBV20-1 with TRBJ2-3, with 7 bases matching TRBD2. This CDR3 is built from 16 residues. J gave up 0 bases and V 0 bases, and 6 bases lay outside the gene matches. Germline V gene sequence: CDR1 DFQATT, CDR2 SNEGSKA (reference sequence). The CDR3 DNA reads TGCAGTGCTAGAGATTTCCAGCGGGGTAGCACAGATACGCAGTATTTT. Translating gives CSARDFQRGSTDTQYF.